The 29 T cell receptor beta chains below were found in one sample sequenced in a study of CD8 T cells in ankylosing spondylitis. TCRdb independently ran MiXCR on the 5' RACE reads; one entry per CDR3 protein. The data show around 130,000 distinct CDR3 sequences, roughly 8.8% seen once. The specimen was blood, either unsorted or a sorted T cell fraction (not recorded which). The receptors were gathered from a male donor with ankylosing spondylitis or in good health (not recorded which).

The sample holds many counts of this clonotype. The chain uses TRBV20-1 and TRBJ1-6, with D perhaps TRBD1 (6 bases). The germline V gene encodes CDR1 DFQATT and CDR2 SNEGSKA (reference sequence). The CDR3 has 15 residues. Trimming cost V 5 bases and J 0 bases, with 11 bases left between them. In nucleotides, the CDR3 is TGCAGTGCTGGACAGTCACTCTCCTATAATTCACCCCTCCACTTT. Protein sequence: CSAGQSLSYNSPLHF.

This clonotype has more than one count but fewer than ten. At one end, the junction sequence differs from germline, possibly due to a read error. The rearrangement links TRBV7-8 to TRBJ2-3; 9 nucleotides match TRBD2. Germline values: CDR1 SGHVS, CDR2 FQNEAQ. The CDR3 extends over 14 amino acids. The CDR3 nucleotides read TGTGCCAGCAGCCTAGCGGGATACACAGATACGCAGTATTTT. Amino acid sequence: CASSLAGYTDTQYF.

There are many counts of this clonotype. The chain employs TRBV6-2 or TRBV6-3 and TRBJ2-5; 8 bases agree with TRBD2. From germline, CDR1 is MNHEY and CDR2 SVGEGT. The CDR3 contains 14 residues. V lost 7 bases to trimming and J lost 5 bases; unmatched junction nucleotides: 9. CDR3 coding DNA: TGTGCCAGCACCTCCAGCGGGAGAAGGGAGACCCAGTACTTC. Its translation: CASTSSGRRETQYF.

This clonotype has a count of ten or more. J is TRBJ2-1 and V is TRBV6-2 or TRBV6-3; no clear D. Between the trimmed V and J ends, which lost 8 bases and 1 base, there was a span of 12 bases. The V gene's germline CDR1 is MNHEY and CDR2 SVGEGT. The CDR3 has 14 residues. CDR3 sequence (DNA): TGTGCCAGCTGCCTGGGTGGATCCTACAATGAGCAGTTCTTC. Encoded protein: CASCLGGSYNEQFF.

Ten or more counts support this clonotype. V gene TRBV20-1 combines with J gene TRBJ2-1; possibly TRBD1 or TRBD2 for D (6 bases each). This CDR3 spans 14 amino acids. Trimming shortened V by 3 bases and J by 5 bases, and 14 bases separated the two germline ends. Germline CDR1 is DFQATT and CDR2 is SNEGSKA (reference sequence). As DNA, the CDR3 is TGCAGTGCTAGGGGAGGAGGGGGGAACAATGAGCAGTTCTTC. It yields the protein CSARGGGGNNEQFF.

This clonotype was observed many times. The chain is built from TRBV28 and TRBJ2-2, with 9 nucleotides matching TRBD1. The length of the CDR3 is 16 residues. Trimming removed 8 bases from V and 5 bases from J; junction bases left unmatched: 12. Germline assignment: CDR1 MDHEN and CDR2 SYDVKM. The CDR3 here is CASWSGTGLITGELFF. The CDR3 region has the DNA TGTGCCAGCTGGTCCGGGACAGGGTTGATTACCGGGGAGCTGTTTTTT.

This clonotype came up many times. This chain connects TRBV9 to TRBJ2-2; 8 nucleotides agree with TRBD1. Germline-derived CDR1 and CDR2 are SGDLS and YYNGEE. The J segment lost 2 bases and the V segment lost 3 bases, leaving 9 bases of the junction unmatched. The CDR3 spans 17 residues. The CDR3, as DNA: TGTGCCAGCAGCGCTTGGCCGGGACAGGCCAACACCGGGGAGCTGTTTTTT. As protein: CASSAWPGQANTGELFF.

This clonotype was observed a few times. This sequence joins TRBV5-5 and TRBJ2-7; D may be TRBD2 (5 bases). The V end lost 0 bases, the J end lost 4 bases, and 17 bases lay between the germline ends. The CDR3 totals 16 residues. The germline V gene encodes CDR1 SGHKS and CDR2 YYEKEE (reference sequence). CDR3 loop: CASSLAVATDLYEQYF. The CDR3 DNA is TGTGCCAGCAGCTTGGCAGTAGCGACGGATCTGTACGAGCAGTACTTC.

The J gene is TRBJ2-7, the V gene TRBV11-2; D might be TRBD1 (5 bases). Trimming stripped 3 bases from V and 0 bases from J, with 9 bases between. The CDR3 loop spans 14 amino acids. CDR1 is SGHAT and CDR2 is FQNNGV in the germline V gene. The CDR3 here is CASSLTVSSYEQYF. CDR3 DNA: TGTGCCAGCAGCTTGACAGTGAGCTCCTACGAGCAGTACTTC.

This clonotype was counted at least ten times. The CDR3 is CSANAGQQNPYEQYF. The DNA of the CDR3 is TGCAGTGCTAACGCGGGACAACAAAACCCCTACGAGCAGTACTTC. V is TRBV20-1 and J is TRBJ2-7; the D call may be TRBD1 or TRBD2 (6 bases each). In germline, CDR1 is DFQATT, CDR2 SNEGSKA (reference sequence). There are 15 residues in the CDR3. The V end lost 4 bases, the J end lost 2 bases, and 18 bases lay between the germline ends.

Many counts were recorded for this clonotype. CDR3 sequence: CATSDAGNPTNEQFF. Here the CDR3 DNA reads TGTGCCACCAGTGACGCCGGGAATCCAACCAATGAGCAGTTCTTC. V and J are TRBV24-1 and TRBJ2-1; the D gene is possibly TRBD2 (5 bases). The CDR3 extends over 15 amino acids. Trimming removed 4 bases from V and 6 bases from J, with 15 bases in between. Germline CDR1 KGHDR, CDR2 SFDVKD.

This clonotype was recorded many times. A read error may produce the germline difference seen at one junction end. This sequence joins TRBV20-1 and TRBJ2-5; 14 bases are shared with TRBD2. Germline-derived CDR1 and CDR2 are DFQATT and SNEGSKA (reference sequence). The CDR3 runs 13 residues. The CDR3 bases are TGCAGTGCGGGGACTAGCGGGAGAACCAATAACCCCTTC. Protein product: CSAGTSGRTNNPF.

This clonotype appeared a few times. The junction differs from germline at one of its ends, possibly a read error. V gene TRBV20-1 combines with J gene TRBJ2-1, with 11 bases aligning to TRBD2. This CDR3 region has 17 residues. Germline CDR1 DFQATT, CDR2 SNEGSKA (reference sequence). DNA of the CDR3: TGCAGTGCTGGAGATATAGATTTAGCGGGAGGGCACAATGAGCAGTTCTTC. Its translation is CSAGDIDLAGGHNEQFF.

This clonotype was seen many times. The gene calls are TRBV7-7 and TRBJ2-2, with TRBD2 identical over 10 bases. V shed 8 bases, J shed 5 bases, and the junction held 8 bases outside the gene matches. The CDR3 has 15 amino acids. Germline V gives CDR1 SSHAT, CDR2 FNYEAQ (reference sequence). CDR3 sequence (DNA): TGTGCCAGCCAGGAGCTAGCGGGAGAGACCGGGGAGCTGTTTTTT. Translation: CASQELAGETGELFF.

This clonotype was found many times. The CDR3 sequence: CASSYSGERGAEAFF. The CDR3 bases are TGTGCCAGCAGTTACTCTGGTGAGCGTGGAGCTGAAGCTTTCTTT. The V and J genes are TRBV6-5 and TRBJ1-1; D is unresolved. The CDR3 extends over 15 amino acids. Deletions cut 0 bases from V and 6 bases from J, with 14 bases between. Germline loops: CDR1 MNHEY, CDR2 SVGAGI.

The gene calls are TRBV5-1 and TRBJ2-2; 11 positions agree with TRBD2. After removal of 4 bases from V and 3 bases from J, the junction contained 2 bases not matched to a gene. Germline CDR1 SGHRS, CDR2 YFSETQ. The CDR3 covers 15 residues. CDR3 region: CASSELAGDTGELFF. CDR3 DNA: TGCGCCAGCAGCGAACTAGCGGGAGACACCGGGGAGCTGTTTTTT.

This chain joins TRBV5-5 and TRBJ1-2; D is perhaps TRBD1 (5 bases). Germline assignment: CDR1 SGHKS and CDR2 YYEKEE (reference sequence). Between the trimmed V and J ends, which lost 4 bases and 5 bases, there was a span of 15 bases. CDR3 size: 14 residues. The CDR3 region has the DNA TGTGCCAGCAGCACGGGAGGGGCTCTGTATGGCTACACCTTC. It specifies CASSTGGALYGYTF.

In regard to this clonotype: A read error may explain this, as a much larger clone is one base away. This chain connects TRBV24-1 to TRBJ2-1, with 11 bases identical to TRBD1. This CDR3 is built from 16 residues. Germline values: CDR1 KGHDR, CDR2 SFDVKD. The J segment lost 4 bases and the V segment lost 2 bases, leaving 3 bases of the junction unmatched. The CDR3 loop reads CATSDWGTGGYNEQFF. The CDR3 nucleotides are TGTGCCACCAGTGATTGGGGGACAGGGGGGTACAATGAGCAGTTCTTC.

This clonotype has a count of ten or more. V is TRBV12-3 or TRBV12-4 and J is TRBJ2-1; 10 bases line up with TRBD2. This CDR3 comprises 16 residues. V shed 5 bases and J 6 bases; nucleotides not matched to a gene: 10. As DNA, the CDR3 is TGTGCCAGCAGTCGGCGGGTAGCGGGAGGCTCCAATGAGCAGTTCTTC. This sequence encodes CASSRRVAGGSNEQFF.

A few counts support this clonotype. J is TRBJ2-7 and V is TRBV12-3 or TRBV12-4; possible D gene TRBD2, 6 bases. V lost 7 bases and J lost 4, with 17 bases in between. The CDR3 spans 14 residues. The CDR3 loop is CASTPSGVRYEQYF. Written as DNA, the CDR3 is TGTGCCAGCACCCCGTCGGGGGTTCGGTACGAGCAGTACTTC.

The table lists this clonotype with many counts. CDR3 in amino acids: CASSVGYVEQYF. The CDR3 DNA reads TGTGCCAGCAGCGTCGGCTACGTTGAGCAGTACTTC. The gene calls are TRBV7-2 and TRBJ2-7; D is ambiguous. Between the trimmed V and J ends, which lost 5 bases and 7 bases, there was a span of 12 bases. Germline loops: CDR1 SGHTA, CDR2 FQGNSA. CDR3 length: 12 residues.

The table lists this clonotype with a count of one. A much bigger clone sits one base away, suggesting this may be a read error. CDR3: CASSLKLSGSNVLTF. CDR3 bases: TGTGCCAGCAGCTTGAAACTCTCTGGGTCCAACGTCCTGACTTTC. The chain has TRBV7-2 and TRBJ2-6; D is uncertain. The CDR3 has 15 residues. Germline loops: CDR1 SGHTA, CDR2 FQGNSA.

This clonotype was seen repeatedly, ten times or more. V gene TRBV5-1 combines with J gene TRBJ2-5; no definite D call. CDR1 SGHRS and CDR2 YFSETQ come from the germline V gene. The CDR3 spans 12 residues. V was pared by 4 bases and J by 4 bases, with 8 bases between. The DNA for the CDR3 is TGCGCCAGCAGCCCTTCCCGAGAGACCCAGTACTTC. It yields the protein CASSPSRETQYF.

This clonotype was found a few times. This sequence joins TRBV6-1 and TRBJ1-6; no clear D. The V end lost 6 bases, the J end lost 1 base, and 10 bases lay between the germline ends. The CDR3 totals 15 residues. The germline gives CDR1 MNHNS, CDR2 SASEGT. Here the CDR3 DNA reads TGTGCCAGCAGCGCGATGAGGTCCTATAATTCACCCCTCCACTTT. It yields the protein CASSAMRSYNSPLHF.

V gene TRBV7-2 combines with J gene TRBJ2-7; no clear D gene. This CDR3 contains 14 residues. V lost 1 base and J 2 bases, leaving 9 bases between the germline ends. Germline CDR1 SGHTA, CDR2 FQGNSA. The CDR3 nucleotides are TGTGCCAGCAGCTTAGTGAGAGGAACCTACGAGCAGTACTTC. It translates to CASSLVRGTYEQYF. Full variable domain (missing parts from reference TRBV7-2 and TRBJ2-7): GAGVSQSPSNKVTEKGKDVELRCDPISGHTALYWYRQSLGQGLEFLIYFQGNSAPDKSGLPSDRFSAERTGGSVSTLTIQRTQQEDSAVYLCASSLVRGTYEQYFGPGTRLTVT.

In this sample, this clonotype turned up many times. The chain uses TRBV20-1 and TRBJ2-1; TRBD1 or TRBD2 may be the D gene (5 bases each). The CDR3 length is 15 residues. The germline CDR1 and CDR2 sequences are DFQATT and SNEGSKA (reference sequence). The V end lost 5 bases, the J end lost 6 bases, and 20 bases lay between the germline ends. The CDR3 region is CSAGDQTSRVNEQFF. DNA for the CDR3: TGCAGTGCTGGGGACCAGACAAGCAGGGTCAATGAGCAGTTCTTC.

This clonotype was recorded many times. The chain links TRBV12-3 or TRBV12-4 to TRBJ2-7; 7 bases map to TRBD2. The CDR3 sequence is 12 residues long. After removal of 9 bases from V and 6 bases from J, the junction contained 8 bases not matched to a gene. The chain's CDR3 is CASQGPGGEQYF. The CDR3 coding sequence is TGTGCCAGTCAAGGGCCGGGGGGCGAGCAGTACTTC.

This clonotype was found many times. The chain has TRBV4-3 and TRBJ2-3; D not certain. Germline CDR1 LGHNA, CDR2 YSLEER. V gave up 4 bases and J gave up 7 bases, with 12 bases separating them. CDR3 length: 13 amino acids. DNA for the CDR3: TGCGCCAGCAGCCGAGATATTAAGAATACGCAGTATTTT. Protein: CASSRDIKNTQYF.

This clonotype showed up many times. This chain connects TRBV6-6 to TRBJ2-7, with no clear D. Trimming shortened V by 10 bases and J by 5 bases, and 12 bases separated the two germline ends. The CDR3 contains 11 residues. Germline values: CDR1 MNHNY, CDR2 SVGAGI (reference sequence). CDR3 loop: CATTQSHEQYF. CDR3 nucleotide sequence: TGTGCCACCACTCAGAGCCACGAGCAGTACTTC.